A selection of T cell receptor beta chains follows, all from one sample in a study of blood T cell repertoires in COVID-19. The method was immunoSEQ multiplex PCR; TCRdb's version includes in-frame clones alone and lacks a portion of them. The sample carries 200,000 to 250,000 clones, about 80% recorded once. Sequencing was done on a sample of peripheral blood. All receptors derive from an elderly woman with COVID-19, enrolled during active disease. The CDR3 runs from the conserved cysteine through the conserved F or W. D genes are given only for firm matches. Clone size appears in some rows only: once, few, many, or a class for an expanded clone.

d_gene	len	abundance	v_gene	j_gene	CDR3aa	CDR3nt
-	16	-	TRBV29-1	TRBJ2-5	CSVEDGRRSLMGTQYF	TGCAGCGTTGAAGATGGGAGGCGGTCACTCATGGGGACCCAGTACTTC
-	13	-	TRBV7-6	TRBJ2-5	CASSTGGKETQYF	TGTGCCAGCAGCACCGGGGGAAAAGAGACCCAGTACTTC
-	15	few	TRBV6-2/TRBV6-3	TRBJ2-7	CASSHRDSVTYEQYF	TGTGCCAGCAGCCACCGGGACTCCGTCACCTACGAGCAGTACTTC
-	14	-	TRBV3-1/TRBV3-2	TRBJ1-3	CASSPRWGGDTIYF	TGTGCCAGCAGCCCTAGGTGGGGCGGGGACACCATATATTTT
TRBD1	15	-	TRBV5-1	TRBJ2-7	CASSTRTGEAYEQYF	TGCGCCAGCAGCACCCGGACAGGGGAAGCCTACGAGCAGTACTTC
-	14	-	TRBV5-1	TRBJ1-3	CASTPDGSGNTIYF	TGCGCCAGCACCCCGGACGGGAGTGGAAACACCATATATTTT
TRBD1	14	-	TRBV6-1	TRBJ2-4	CASSEWDSMYIQYF	TGTGCCAGCAGTGAATGGGACAGTATGTACATTCAGTACTTC
-	11	-	TRBV20-1	TRBJ2-5	CSAGGPGTQYF	TGCAGTGCTGGAGGGCCGGGGACCCAGTACTTC
TRBD1	15	-	TRBV6-5	TRBJ2-5	CASTPDRVRGETQYF	TGTGCCAGCACCCCCGACAGGGTGAGGGGAGAGACCCAGTACTTC
TRBD1	15	-	TRBV7-8	TRBJ1-5	CASSLGGTGYQPQHF	TGTGCCAGCAGCTTAGGGGGGACAGGTTATCAGCCCCAGCATTTT
TRBD1	13	-	TRBV12-3/TRBV12-4	TRBJ2-2	CASSDRVAGELFF	TGTGCCAGCTCGGACAGGGTGGCCGGGGAGCTGTTTTTT
TRBD1	13	once	TRBV5-4	TRBJ1-2	CASSFSGGVGYTF	TGTGCCAGCAGCTTTTCAGGGGGTGTTGGCTACACCTTC
TRBD1	15	-	TRBV5-6	TRBJ2-1	CASSATGGLLNEQFF	TGTGCCAGCAGCGCCACAGGGGGGCTACTCAATGAGCAGTTCTTC
-	12	-	TRBV28	TRBJ1-3	CASREKGNTIYF	TGTGCCAGCAGGGAGAAGGGAAACACCATATATTTT
-	13	once	TRBV19	TRBJ2-5	CASSQQGQETQYF	TGTGCCAGTAGTCAACAGGGCCAAGAGACCCAGTACTTC
-	13	once	TRBV19	TRBJ2-7	CASSRSRGYEQYF	TGTGCCAGTAGTCGCTCCAGGGGCTACGAGCAGTACTTC
-	14	-	TRBV5-1	TRBJ1-2	CASSAGSNNYGYTF	TGCGCCAGCAGCGCGGGATCCAATAACTATGGCTACACCTTC
-	15	-	TRBV28	TRBJ2-7	CASSTAGRPPYEQYF	TGTGCCAGCAGTACCGCCGGCAGGCCCCCCTACGAGCAGTACTTC
-	15	-	TRBV2	TRBJ1-6	CASKDDRSYNSPLHF	TGTGCCAGCAAGGATGACAGGTCATATAATTCACCCCTCCACTTT
-	15	-	TRBV25-1	TRBJ2-7	CASSGFGGSSYEQYF	TGTGCCAGCAGTGGCTTCGGGGGATCTTCCTACGAGCAGTACTTC
TRBD1	16	-	TRBV10-3	TRBJ2-2	CATGVRQGGNTGELFF	TGTGCCACCGGCGTAAGACAGGGGGGGAACACCGGGGAGCTGTTTTTT
-	13	many	TRBV15	TRBJ1-2	CATSRVTGYGYTF	TGTGCCACCAGCAGAGTAACCGGCTATGGCTACACCTTC
TRBD1	18	-	TRBV4-1	TRBJ1-4	CASRTTRGGARFDEKLFF	TGCGCCAGCCGCACAACCCGAGGGGGCGCACGGTTTGATGAAAAACTGTTTTTT
TRBD1	17	-	TRBV7-2	TRBJ1-3	CASSFWTGLLGGNTIYF	TGTGCCAGCAGCTTCTGGACAGGGCTGTTGGGAGGAAACACCATATATTTT
-	16	-	TRBV19	TRBJ1-6	CATHYSGVGNNSPLHF	TGTGCCACCCACTACTCGGGGGTTGGGAATAATTCACCCCTCCACTTT
-	13	-	TRBV11-2	TRBJ1-1	CASSLGRDTEAFF	TGTGCCAGCAGCTTAGGCAGGGACACTGAAGCTTTCTTT
TRBD2	15	-	TRBV9	TRBJ2-1	CASSPSGASYNEQFF	TGTGCCAGCAGTCCTAGCGGGGCCTCCTACAATGAGCAGTTCTTC
-	15	-	TRBV5-5	TRBJ1-4	CASSPRTATNEKLFF	TGTGCCAGCAGCCCTCGGACAGCAACTAATGAAAAACTGTTTTTT
TRBD1	14	-	TRBV5-1	TRBJ2-5	CASSLGTGSETQYF	TGCGCCAGCAGCTTAGGGACAGGCAGCGAGACCCAGTACTTC
-	14	-	TRBV6-5	TRBJ2-2	CASSPQGGTGELFF	TGTGCCAGCAGTCCCCAGGGTGGCACCGGGGAGCTGTTTTTT
TRBD1	18	-	TRBV11-2	TRBJ1-2	CASSSPRDREWWGYGYTF	TGTGCCAGCAGCTCACCCCGGGACAGGGAATGGTGGGGCTATGGCTACACCTTC
-	15	-	TRBV18	TRBJ1-5	CASSPQGNGNQPQHF	TGTGCCAGCTCACCTCAGGGGAATGGCAATCAGCCCCAGCATTTT
-	13	-	TRBV3-1/TRBV3-2	TRBJ1-1	CASSQVEGSGTFF	TGTGCCAGCAGCCAAGTCGAAGGGAGTGGGACTTTCTTT
-	15	-	TRBV6-6	TRBJ2-3	CASSYSTGETDTQYF	TGTGCCAGCAGTTACTCGACGGGTGAGACAGATACGCAGTATTTT
-	11	-	TRBV21-1	TRBJ1-5	CASSIRQPQHF	TGTGCCAGCAGCATCAGACAGCCCCAGCATTTT
-	15	-	TRBV3-1/TRBV3-2	TRBJ1-5	CASSQGRSGHQPQHF	TGTGCCAGCAGCCAAGGGCGATCAGGTCACCAGCCCCAGCATTTT
TRBD1	21	-	TRBV24-1	TRBJ2-5	CATSDPLPAGTGGRPQETQYF	TGTGCCACCAGTGATCCACTGCCGGCCGGGACAGGGGGCCGTCCACAAGAGACCCAGTACTTC
-	13	-	TRBV7-9	TRBJ2-1	CASSLRVFNEQFF	TGTGCCAGCAGCTTACGGGTTTTCAATGAGCAGTTCTTC
-	13	-	TRBV18	TRBJ1-2	CASSPGANYGYTF	TGTGCCAGCTCACCGGGCGCTAACTATGGCTACACCTTC
TRBD2	15	-	TRBV5-5	TRBJ2-3	CASSLRLAGGSGLNF	TGTGCCAGCAGCTTAAGACTAGCGGGAGGGTCCGGCTTGAATTTT
-	13	-	TRBV12-3/TRBV12-4	TRBJ1-5	CASSENRDQPQHF	TGTGCCAGCAGTGAAAACAGGGACCAGCCCCAGCATTTT
-	14	-	TRBV2	TRBJ1-2	CASSERQGSLGYTF	TGTGCCAGCAGTGAACGCCAGGGGTCTCTTGGCTACACCTTC
TRBD2	16	few	TRBV10-3	TRBJ2-1	CAISVPTSGGGNEQFF	TGTGCCATCAGTGTCCCCACTAGCGGGGGGGGAAATGAGCAGTTCTTC
TRBD2	15	-	TRBV3-1/TRBV3-2	TRBJ2-3	CASSQLAGSRDTQYF	TGTGCCAGCAGCCAACTAGCGGGGTCCCGGGATACGCAGTATTTT
TRBD1	12	-	TRBV2	TRBJ1-2	CASSGDRNGYTF	TGTGCCAGCAGTGGGGACAGGAACGGCTACACCTTC
TRBD2	15	-	TRBV6-5	TRBJ2-3	CASGLAGVGTDTQYF	TGTGCCAGCGGTTTAGCGGGGGTTGGCACAGATACGCAGTATTTT
TRBD1	15	-	TRBV6-5	TRBJ1-2	CASTRGGTGNRGYTF	TGTGCCAGCACCAGAGGAGGGACAGGGAACAGGGGCTACACCTTC
TRBD1	12	-	TRBV12-3/TRBV12-4	TRBJ2-7	CASSLTGTEQYF	TGTGCCAGCAGCCTGACAGGGACCGAGCAGTACTTC
-	15	-	TRBV5-1	TRBJ2-5	CASSLGSGSLETQYF	TGCGCCAGCAGCTTGGGCAGCGGTTCGCTGGAGACCCAGTACTTC
-	12	-	TRBV29-1	TRBJ1-2	CSAIGTNYGYTF	TGCAGCGCCATCGGGACAAACTATGGCTACACCTTC
-	13	-	TRBV7-3	TRBJ1-2	CAISGGLNYGYTF	TGTGCCATCTCGGGAGGGCTAAACTATGGCTACACCTTC